This T cell receptor beta chain is drawn from a study of Tregs in tolerant kidney transplant recipients. A word on this clone: Its matching antigen is unknown. The same CDR3 also results from other DNA sequences found in this sample.

Related graft donors supplied nonmyeloablative bone marrow transplants, and mixed chimerism was transient. Whole-study findings and limits: Antigen-driven expansion was suggested because donor-specific Tregs expanded more than all Tregs in tolerant patients. Findings come from small patient numbers and require larger validation. Changing PCR primers prevented nucleotide comparison between some patients' samples. No direct test of biological reproducibility was done here.

Germline V gene sequence: CDR1 MNHEY, CDR2 SVGAGI. Trimming removed 3 bases at V and 5 bases at J, with 10 bases between. CDR3 length: 13 amino acids. Profiled with immunoSEQ multiplex PCR; TCRdb holds only in-frame clones, not every one. The table lists 50,000 to 55,000 clones, about 90% of them singletons. The receptor was derived from a human patient who received a combined kidney and bone marrow transplant. The T cells may partly be graft donor cells. The sample consisted of CD8+ T cells from blood (PBMCs), taken 24 months after the transplant. J is TRBJ2-5 and V is TRBV6-5; weak D call: TRBD1 (5 bases). For the CDR3, the DNA is TGTGCCAGCAGTTATGGGGCCGTGGAGACCCAGTACTTC. As protein: CASSYGAVETQYF.